Listed here are 10 T cell receptor beta chains from one sample, sequenced in a study of shared clonotypes between healthy human individuals (dated by TCRdb to about 2020). Libraries came from the immunoSEQ multiplex PCR assay. This is the immuneACCESS table as TCRdb keeps it, with only in-frame sequences that have V and J called. A part of the clones is gone; compared with another copy, unresolved V genes explain less than half, and the rest is unexplained. A total of under 300,000 clones appear in this sample, 60% to 70% of them only once. Approximately 10% of the sample is in the top ten clones. Sequencing was carried out using memory CD4+ T cells sorted from blood. The intended sense of this specimen's cell subset or site label: CD45RA-negative fraction. The receptor set was obtained from a man aged 25 to 40 in good health.

This clone showed up just once. The rearrangement joins TRBV6-5 to TRBJ1-4; weak D call: TRBD1 (5 bases). Germline V gene lookup returns CDR1 MNHEY and CDR2 SVGAGI. CDR3 length: 14 residues. The V end lost 2 bases, the J end lost 6 bases, and 10 bases lay between the germline ends. The DNA for the CDR3 is TGTGCCAGCAGTTACAGTAGAGGGGATGAAAAACTGTTTTTT. Its translation: CASSYSRGDEKLFF.

The V and J genes are TRBV30 and TRBJ1-1; 10 bases map to TRBD1. The germline V gene has CDR1 GTSNPN and CDR2 SVGIG (reference sequence). Trimming took 4 bases from V and 0 from J; bases not matched to a gene: 14. CDR3 length: 18 residues. CDR3 residues: CAWNDRGQQSMVNTEAFF. CDR3 nucleotide sequence: TGTGCCTGGAACGACAGGGGGCAGCAGTCGATGGTGAACACTGAAGCTTTCTTT.

This clone has a count of ten or more. V gene TRBV11-2 combines with J gene TRBJ2-6; D might be TRBD1 (6 bases). Trimming cost V 5 bases and J 2 bases, with 10 bases left between them. The CDR3 runs to 15 residues. CDR1 and CDR2 (germline): SGHAT, FQNNGV. Written as DNA, the CDR3 is TGTGCCAGCAGCCATGGACAGCCTGGGGCCAACGTCCTGACTTTC. Translated, it gives CASSHGQPGANVLTF. The whole variable domain, remainder taken from reference TRBV11-2 and TRBJ2-6, is EAGVAQSPRYKIIEKRQSVAFWCNPISGHATLYWYQQILGQGPKLLIQFQNNGVVDDSQLPKDRFSAERLKGVDSTLKIQPAKLEDSAVYLCASSHGQPGANVLTFGAGSRLTVL.

This clone occurred a few times. Other DNA variants within this sample encode the same CDR3. The gene calls are TRBV6-1 and TRBJ2-5; D not certain. CDR1 is MNHNS and CDR2 is SASEGT in the germline V gene. V was pared by 3 bases and J by 5 bases, with 7 bases between. The CDR3 sequence is 12 residues long. This CDR3 reads CASSDYGETQYF. As DNA, the CDR3 is TGTGCCAGCAGTGACTACGGTGAGACCCAGTACTTC.

This chain connects TRBV7-2 to TRBJ2-2; tentative D call: TRBD2 (6 bases). Germline V gene sequence: CDR1 SGHTA, CDR2 FQGNSA. The CDR3 is 16 residues long. Trimming removed 2 bases from V and 0 bases from J, with 10 bases in between. CDR3 bases: TGTGCCAGCAGCTTAATAGCGGCCACGAACACCGGGGAGCTGTTTTTT. Translated, it gives CASSLIAATNTGELFF.

CDR3 loop: CASSLAGQGRRNEQFF. For the CDR3, the DNA is TGTGCCAGCAGCTTAGCGGGTCAGGGCCGTAGGAATGAGCAGTTCTTC. The V and J genes are TRBV7-6 and TRBJ2-1; maybe TRBD1 (5 bases). The CDR3 covers 16 residues. CDR1 SGHVS and CDR2 FNYEAQ come from the germline V gene. Trimming took 0 bases from V and 7 from J, leaving 16 bases between them.

This clone was seen a handful of times. The chain uses TRBV18 and TRBJ2-5, with D maybe TRBD1 (5 bases). Between the trimmed V and J ends, which lost 6 bases and 3 bases, there was a span of 11 bases. The CDR3 totals 13 residues. From germline, CDR1 is KGHSH and CDR2 LQKENI. The CDR3 sequence: CASSQDKKETQYF. The CDR3, as DNA: TGTGCCAGCTCCCAGGACAAAAAAGAGACCCAGTACTTC.

The rearrangement joins TRBV14 to TRBJ2-4; D is perhaps TRBD1 (5 bases). The V end lost 6 bases, the J end lost 1 base, and 16 bases lay between the germline ends. The CDR3 extends over 16 amino acids. Germline assignment: CDR1 SGHDN and CDR2 FVKESK. The CDR3 nucleotides are TGTGCCAGCAGTTATAGGGGCGAGAGGGCCAAAAACATTCAGTACTTC. It translates to CASSYRGERAKNIQYF. The full variable domain, its missing parts supplied by reference TRBV14 and TRBJ2-4, is EAGVTQFPSHSVIEKGQTVTLRCDPISGHDNLYWYRRVMGKEIKFLLHFVKESKQDESGMPNNRFLAERTGGTYSTLKVQPAELEDSGVYFCASSYRGERAKNIQYFGAGTRLSVL.

The rearrangement uses TRBV10-1 and TRBJ1-3; the D is unclear. This CDR3 has 13 amino acids. Germline CDR1 is WNHNN and CDR2 is SYGVQD (reference sequence). V was cut by 4 bases and J by 2 bases, with 6 bases left in between. CDR3 DNA: TGCGCCAGCAGTGTGGGTGCTGGAAACACCATATATTTT. Protein product: CASSVGAGNTIYF.

The chain joins TRBV7-6 to TRBJ2-5; D not resolved. Germline V lookup: CDR1 SGHVS, CDR2 FNYEAQ. The CDR3 sequence is 16 residues long. V gave up 5 bases and J gave up 2 bases, with 18 bases separating them. The CDR3 sequence: CASSPFVNPGQETQYF. The CDR3 region has the DNA TGTGCCAGCAGCCCTTTCGTAAACCCAGGACAAGAGACCCAGTACTTC. The complete variable domain, with remaining parts taken from reference TRBV7-6 and TRBJ2-5, reads GAGVSQSPRYKVTKRGQDVALRCDPISGHVSLYWYRQALGQGPEFLTYFNYEAQQDKSGLPNDRFSAERPEGSISTLTIQRTEQRDSAMYRCASSPFVNPGQETQYFGPGTRLLVL.